This TCR beta chain was observed in a study of cytomegalovirus exposure and HLA in healthy donors. Study as a whole: Early released data comprised approximately 85 million unique TCRs from HLA-typed donors. Findings of the study overall: Researchers had no immune exposure information except CMV serostatus available. Later examination showed HLA-associated TCR beta chains had greater clonal expansion than equally common others.

Germline CDR1 and CDR2: SEHNR and FQNEAQ (reference sequence). Trimming removed 5 bases from V and 3 bases from J; junction bases left unmatched: 9. The CDR3 sequence is 16 residues long. This clone is a singleton in its sample. What it binds is not known. Primers: 60 Vbeta forward and 13 Jbeta reverse. As processed by the authors: Roughly 11 million shared chains were among some 80 million unique TCR beta chains counted in a later analysis. Generated by immunoSEQ multiplex PCR, the TCRdb table keeps only in-frame clones and is missing some. That table furnishes V, J and clone size, whereas the DNA furnished D and trimming. The profile shows under 200,000 clones, around 81% of them singletons.

The sample was PBMCs. The chain has TRBV7-9 and TRBJ1-1, with 10 positions matching TRBD1. The clonotype originates from a young man in good health and CMV-seronegative. The CDR3: CASSPGQGGYDTEAFF. CDR3 in DNA: TGTGCCAGCAGCCCTGGACAGGGGGGTTATGACACTGAAGCTTTCTTT. Supplemented by reference TRBV7-9 and TRBJ1-1, the full variable domain reads DTGVSQNPRHKITKRGQNVTFRCDPISEHNRLYWYRQTLGQGPEFLTYFQNEAQLEKSRLLSDRFSAERPKGSFSTLEIQRTEQGDSAMYLCASSPGQGGYDTEAFFGQGTRLTVV.